These 20 T cell receptor beta chains came from one sample sequenced in a study of breast tumors, draining lymph nodes, adjacent tissues. Via MiXCR, TCRdb re-called the multiplex PCR reads, giving one row per CDR3 protein. This repertoire shows about 22,000 distinct CDR3 sequences, 50% to 75% found once; its top ten account for about 19%. Sequencing was done on a sample of tumor-adjacent breast tissue. The receptors come from a female donor with breast cancer. Some clones in this sample may be carry-over from other donors' samples.

This clonotype appeared many times. A much larger clone differs from this one at a single base, so this may be a read error. The chain joins TRBV12-3 or TRBV12-4 to TRBJ2-1, with 7 bases matching TRBD1. The CDR3 runs to 14 residues. With V trimmed by 3 bases and J by 4 bases, 3 bases remained unmatched. CDR3 amino acids: CASSFEGAYNEQFF. The DNA of the CDR3 is TGTGCCAGCAGTTTCGAGGGGGCATACAATGAGCAGTTCTTC.

This clonotype is labeled medium-sized. V is TRBV6-2 or TRBV6-3 and J is TRBJ2-1; 8 bases align to TRBD2. CDR1 and CDR2 (germline): MNHEY, SVGEGT. The CDR3 sequence is 15 residues long. Trimming removed 10 bases from V and 4 bases from J; junction bases left unmatched: 12. CDR3 protein: CATHHGSGKYNEQFF. The CDR3 DNA reads TGTGCCACCCACCATGGTAGCGGGAAGTACAATGAGCAGTTCTTC.

Turning to this clonotype: A read error may account for a junction end that differs from germline. V and J are TRBV6-2 or TRBV6-3 and TRBJ1-6; unclear D gene. Germline assignment: CDR1 MNHEY and CDR2 SVGEGT. The CDR3 sequence is 15 residues long. CDR3 loop: CAGSQWNSYNSPLHF. The CDR3 DNA reads as TGTGCCGGCAGTCAATGGAACTCCTATAATTCACCCCTCCACTTT.

This chain uses TRBV20-1 with TRBJ2-7; no firm D call. The CDR3 has 12 amino acids. CDR1 and CDR2 (germline): DFQATT, SNEGSKA (reference sequence). V lost 3 bases, J lost 6 bases, and 12 bases lay in between. CDR3 coding DNA: TGCAGTGCTAGTGATAGGGCTAGCGAGCAGTACTTC. This gives the protein CSASDRASEQYF.

This clonotype was counted a few times. The chain joins TRBV9 to TRBJ1-4; no definite D call. Germline V gene data show CDR1 as SGDLS and CDR2 as YYNGEE. Trimming took off 3 bases at V and 4 bases at J, with 4 bases between the two ends. The CDR3 totals 12 residues. This chain's CDR3 is CASSGSNEKLFF. As DNA, the CDR3 is TGTGCCAGCAGCGGCAGTAATGAAAAACTGTTTTTT.

The chain combines TRBV19 with TRBJ1-2, with TRBD1 as a possible D gene (6 bases). The CDR3 contains 12 residues. The V end was cut by 7 bases, the J end by 6 bases, with 12 bases between. In germline, CDR1 is LNHDA, CDR2 SQIVND (reference sequence). The CDR3 nucleotides read TGTGCCAGTAAAAGGGACATTGATGGCTACACCTTC. Its translation is CASKRDIDGYTF.

The J gene is TRBJ2-7, the V gene TRBV25-1; D is ambiguous. V shed 6 bases and J shed 2 bases, with 11 bases lying between them. The CDR3 runs 13 residues. Germline V gene sequence: CDR1 MGHDK, CDR2 SYGVNS. CDR3 sequence reads: CASRDGTTYEQYF. The CDR3 DNA sequence: TGTGCCAGCAGAGACGGCACAACCTACGAGCAGTACTTC.

This clonotype was detected many times. A read error may be the cause here, since a much bigger clone is one base away. The chain is built from TRBV6-2 or TRBV6-3 and TRBJ2-1; D is ambiguous. V lost 4 bases to trimming and J lost 0 bases, with 16 bases between them. The CDR3 sequence is 17 residues long. Looked up from germline, CDR1 is MNHEY and CDR2 is SVGEGT. CDR3 in amino acids: CASSSPGAPSSYNEQFF. In nucleotides, the CDR3 is TGTGCCAGCAGTTCCCCCGGAGCGCCCAGCTCCTACAATGAGCAGTTCTTC.

The chain is built from TRBV24-1 and TRBJ2-2, with D unresolved. Germline V gives CDR1 KGHDR, CDR2 SFDVKD. Trimming took off 0 bases at V and 6 bases at J, with 10 bases between the two ends. There are 15 residues in the CDR3. For the CDR3, the DNA is TGTGCCACCAGTGATTTGACGGTTTCGGCCGGGGAGCTGTTTTTT. Its translation: CATSDLTVSAGELFF.

This clonotype was detected only a few times. The chain links TRBV29-1 to TRBJ2-3, with TRBD1 identical over 9 bases. V trimming: 5 bases; J trimming: 4 bases; junction bases outside the gene matches: 7. CDR1 is SQVTM, CDR2 ANQGSEA, per germline. This CDR3 has 14 amino acids. The CDR3: CSVSRTGVSDTQYF. DNA of the CDR3: TGCAGCGTTTCTAGGACAGGGGTCTCAGATACGCAGTATTTT.

This clonotype was found once. This chain joins TRBV29-1 and TRBJ2-7; the D call may be TRBD1 or TRBD2 (5 bases each). The V gene lost 0 bases and the J gene lost 2 bases, with 8 bases spanning the gap. Germline V gene sequence: CDR1 SQVTM, CDR2 ANQGSEA. The CDR3 sequence is 13 residues long. The DNA for the CDR3 is TGCAGCGTTGAAGAGGGGGAGACCTACGAGCAGTACTTC. Residues: CSVEEGETYEQYF.

At least ten counts were recorded for this clonotype. This chain uses TRBV5-1 with TRBJ1-1, with D perhaps TRBD1 (6 bases). The CDR3 spans 16 residues. V lost 4 bases to trimming and J lost 2 bases, with 18 bases between them. Germline CDR1 and CDR2: SGHRS and YFSETQ. The CDR3 DNA reads TGCGCCAGCAGCCTAGGTCACAGGGATGTCAACACTGAAGCTTTCTTT. Translating it yields CASSLGHRDVNTEAFF.

This clonotype rates as medium-sized. The chain has TRBV12-3 or TRBV12-4 and TRBJ1-5; no clear D gene. This CDR3 has 12 amino acids. The V gene lost 5 bases and the J gene lost 4 bases, with 6 bases spanning the gap. The CDR3 coding sequence is TGTGCCAGCAGTCCGGCGAATCAGCCCCAGCATTTT. Protein: CASSPANQPQHF.

This clonotype was detected a few times. The chain is built from TRBV19 and TRBJ1-6; 7 bases are shared with TRBD1. The CDR3 sequence is 14 residues long. J was trimmed by 7 bases and V by 4 bases; bases with no gene match: 4. Germline CDR1 LNHDA, CDR2 SQIVND (reference sequence). This CDR3 is CASSTGTANSPLHF. CDR3 DNA sequence: TGTGCCAGTAGTACCGGGACAGCCAATTCACCCCTCCACTTT.

A remark on this clonotype: Mismatch with germline at one junction end may stem from a read error. V is TRBV7-9 and J is TRBJ1-2; 7 positions agree with TRBD1. Germline CDR1 is SEHNR and CDR2 is FQNEAQ (reference sequence). The CDR3 covers 15 residues. The CDR3 DNA follows: TGTTCCAGCAGCCCGAGCCGAGGGGGCTCCTACGGCTACACCTTC. It yields the protein CSSSPSRGGSYGYTF.

The chain has TRBV2 and TRBJ1-2, with D possibly TRBD1 on 5 matching bases. Trimming stripped 6 bases from V and 6 bases from J, with 14 bases between. Germline CDR1 SNHLY, CDR2 FYNNEI. The CDR3 runs to 13 residues. The CDR3 spells CASSPFQGDGYTF. The CDR3 DNA reads TGTGCCAGCAGCCCCTTTCAAGGGGATGGCTACACCTTC.

This chain connects TRBV12-5 to TRBJ2-3, with 11 nucleotides matching TRBD2. This CDR3 contains 17 residues. The ends lost 0 bases at V and 5 bases at J; junction bases unmatched: 7. The germline V gene encodes CDR1 LGHNT and CDR2 FRNRAP. CDR3 residues: CASGLVSSSGRIDTQYF. The CDR3, as DNA: TGTGCTAGTGGTTTGGTATCGTCTAGCGGGAGGATAGATACGCAGTATTTT. The variable domain in full, completed from reference TRBV12-5 and TRBJ2-3, reads DARVTQTPRHKVTEMGQEVTMRCQPILGHNTVFWYRQTMMQGLELLAYFRNRAPLDDSGMPKDRFSAEMPDATLATLKIQPSEPRDSAVYFCASGLVSSSGRIDTQYFGPGTRLTVL.

V and J are TRBV7-3 and TRBJ2-1; D possibly matches TRBD1 or TRBD2 (5 bases each). Trimming took off 5 bases at V and 7 bases at J, with 21 bases between the two ends. CDR1 is SGHTA, CDR2 FQGTGA, per germline. The CDR3 extends over 16 amino acids. CDR3 bases: TGTGCCAGCAGCCCCCAGGGTAGAGGGTTCAGTAATGAGCAGTTCTTC. It is translated as CASSPQGRGFSNEQFF.

This clonotype was seen at least ten times. A much larger clone lies a single base off, so this may be a read error. The chain has TRBV5-1 and TRBJ1-5; no clear D. The CDR3 contains 13 residues. Germline lookup yields CDR1 SGHRS and CDR2 YFSETQ. The CDR3 reads CASSLNGDQPPHF. The DNA of the CDR3 is TGCGCCAGCAGCCTAAACGGTGATCAGCCCCCGCATTTT. Supplemented by reference TRBV5-1 and TRBJ1-5, the full variable domain reads KAGVTQTPRYLIKTRGQQVTLSCSPISGHRSVSWYQQTPGQGLQFLFEYFSETQRNKGNFPGRFSGRQFSNSRSEMNVSTLELGDSALYLCASSLNGDQPPHFGDGTRLSIL.

The rearrangement uses TRBV2 and TRBJ2-7, with 7 bases identical to TRBD1. The V gene's germline CDR1 is SNHLY and CDR2 FYNNEI. There are 14 residues in the CDR3. With V trimmed by 6 bases and J by 5 bases, 10 bases remained unmatched. As DNA, the CDR3 is TGTGCCAGCAGCCGGGACAGATCTGAGGACGAGCAGTACTTC. Translation gives CASSRDRSEDEQYF.